The rows below give T cell receptor beta chains drawn from one sample of a study of human versus mouse CDR3 diversity and MHC coevolution. Here immunoSEQ multiplex PCR was the method, and the copy in TCRdb shows in-frame clones only, minus some. The data contain tens of thousands of clones, approximately 92% of them singletons. Sequenced: naive CD4+ T cells from blood. These TCRs come from a person aged 25-75 years in good health. Each CDR3 is given with its conserved first and last residue. Only part of the rows carry a size: once, few, many, or a class if the clone is expanded.

len	abundance	j_gene	v_gene	CDR3aa
17	-	TRBJ1-1	TRBV19	CASSIVTGTGMNTEAFF
14	-	TRBJ1-2	TRBV6-5	CASSVLDRSYGYTF
16	-	TRBJ2-1	TRBV27	CASSLGLGTGAGRQFF
15	-	TRBJ2-1	TRBV6-6	CASRTQGDLYNEQFF
14	-	TRBJ1-1	TRBV29-1	CSVSKGAQGTEAFF
14	-	TRBJ2-3	TRBV7-9	CASSLGAVSDTQYF
13	-	TRBJ1-4	TRBV9	CASSVEQNEKLFF
13	-	TRBJ2-2	TRBV19	CASSIQGTGELFF
13	-	TRBJ1-2	TRBV19	CASRVDGNYGYTF
15	-	TRBJ2-3	TRBV28	CASSSRDRGTDTQYF
14	once	-	TRBV2	CASSERDRYVEQYF
16	-	TRBJ2-7	TRBV11-3	CASSSSGLGSSYEQYF
19	-	TRBJ1-6	TRBV10-2	CATLPGQGARRSYNSPLHF
16	-	TRBJ2-1	TRBV2	CASRPRRGTGYNEQFF
15	-	TRBJ2-4	TRBV29-1	CSDLDRAESKNIQYF
13	once	TRBJ1-2	TRBV28	CASRKQGTRGYTF
15	-	TRBJ2-1	TRBV18	CASSSWTSGGEEQFF
15	-	TRBJ2-7	TRBV9	CASSESGTGDYEQYF
15	once	TRBJ2-5	TRBV2	CASRGLAGGSGAQYF
14	-	TRBJ1-1	TRBV6-4	CASSDGRYNSEAFF
13	-	TRBJ2-7	TRBV21-1	CASSKGRGAEQYF
15	-	TRBJ1-5	TRBV28	CASSLGGIRDQPQHF
16	-	-	TRBV28	CASSPPTSGSYYEQYF
14	-	TRBJ2-7	TRBV2	CASRNRGSSYEQYF
17	-	TRBJ2-3	TRBV5-1	CASTLEPTTLGTDTQYF
14	-	TRBJ1-6	TRBV6-5	CASSYKQLNSPLHF
15	-	TRBJ1-4	TRBV5-8	CASSLGDRGAEKLFF
15	once	TRBJ2-7	TRBV5-6	CASSRASTVNYEQYF
16	-	TRBJ1-1	TRBV9	CASSPSRGGMNTEAFF
14	-	TRBJ1-5	TRBV28	CASREGQGNQPQHF
15	-	TRBJ2-7	TRBV19	CASSIRTGTSYEQYF
15	-	TRBJ1-3	TRBV28	CASSSGTATGNTIYF
12	-	TRBJ1-1	TRBV29-1	CSDRTGDSEAFF
15	-	TRBJ1-4	TRBV6-4	CASSDGTGVAEKLFF
14	-	TRBJ2-5	TRBV25-1	CASTRQGSLGTQYF
13	-	TRBJ1-1	TRBV7-3	CASSQQENTEAFF
16	-	TRBJ1-1	TRBV19	CASRRGTGTLNTEAFF
15	-	TRBJ2-3	TRBV7-9	CASSFSGLAGDTQYF
13	-	-	TRBV5-5	CASGWTDRYEQYF
14	-	TRBJ2-2	TRBV7-9	CASSRTGVTGELVF
16	-	TRBJ1-5	TRBV5-1	CASSSGGGSGNQPQHF
12	-	TRBJ1-4	TRBV30	CAWSEYRGKLFF
16	once	TRBJ2-5	TRBV5-5	CASSTDSPVYQETQYF
15	-	TRBJ2-7	TRBV5-1	CASSSYPGQGSEQYF
17	-	TRBJ1-2	TRBV9	CASSGASGQPSVYGYTF
15	once	TRBJ2-2	TRBV2	CASSRRQGNTGELFF
15	-	TRBJ1-1	TRBV7-9	CASSPTGQPNTEAFF
14	-	TRBJ2-5	TRBV11-3	CASSLEVAGPEQYF
14	once	TRBJ2-7	TRBV18	CASSPQGEPYEQYF
15	-	TRBJ2-7	TRBV27	CASSLKSGQGYEQYF
12	-	TRBJ2-2	TRBV2	CATRGGTGELFF
14	-	TRBJ2-1	TRBV7-2	CASSPRGAHNEQFF
14	-	TRBJ1-3	TRBV7-2	CASSFSDRGYTIYF
15	-	TRBJ2-7	TRBV27	CASSVRGGRVYEQYF
12	-	TRBJ2-1	TRBV6-6	CASKTGGDEQFF
14	-	TRBJ1-2	TRBV27	CASSSPPGGGGYTF
11	-	TRBJ1-1	TRBV20-1	CSAIQNTEAFF